Detailed here is one TCR beta chain. The antigen this receptor binds is unknown. No base quality information exists; no much larger clone differs at one position. This record belongs to a study of cytomegalovirus exposure and HLA in healthy donors (dated by TCRdb to between 2016 and 2019). As for the study more broadly: An earlier analysis of 587 of the donors reported approximately 260 Gb of sequence data and around 100 million unique TCR beta sequences obtained from roughly 180 million T cells. About 310 gigabases of sequencing data and 70 million to 85 million unique TCR sequences were included in an early release covering over 600 HLA-typed donors. The genetic ancestry cluster associated with self-reported Caucasian donors included approximately 85% of the 398 genotyped donors. The study aimed to test whether signatures of past pathogen exposure could be identified by cataloging public T cell receptors. Using immunosequencing, the study profiled T cell repertoires from 550 to 750 subjects and related those repertoires to cytomegalovirus serostatus. A separate validation cohort of more than 100 different subjects was used in addition to the approximately 700-subject first cohort. To predict cytomegalovirus infection status, the study combined high-throughput TCR immunosequencing, statistical association of individual TCRs with disease status, and machine learning. In a later analysis, previously published TCR beta repertoires from some 640 donors were re-analyzed and high-resolution HLA genotyping was added so that TCR occurrence patterns could be studied. Rather than using new phenotypic data, the later analysis identified candidate immune exposures from TCR beta sequences and from how often those sequences occurred across donors. To decide whether each TCR beta V gene segment behaved as functional or pseudogenic, an earlier analysis of some 600 of the donors relied on high-throughput TCR beta sequencing. Alongside the repertoire data, information on donor age, sex, ethnicity and CMV serostatus was compiled. Genome-wide SNP genotypes for about 55% of the roughly 670 donors were used in a later genetic analysis, which treated that subset as a discovery cohort. Every discovery cohort repertoire had been produced on one sequencing platform. Class I and class II HLA loci were covered by the typing at four-digit resolution. Typing coverage differed by locus: A, B, C, DRB1 and DQB1 were typed in roughly 620-630 donors, DQA1 in about 550, DPA1 in approximately 610, and DPB1 in roughly 470. Roughly five DR-DQ haplotypes were handled as single units for association and clustering because linkage in the cohort was strong. Among around 400 genotyped donors of the cohort, an average of roughly 240,000 unique TCR beta nucleotide sequences were sequenced per donor, roughly 20% of them non-productive.

The method was the immunoSEQ multiplex PCR assay. For the multiplex PCR, a mixture combining 60 forward primers for TCR Vbeta segments and 13 reverse primers for TCR Jbeta segments was used. The CDR3 region of rearranged TCR beta genes was amplified from genomic DNA by a multiplex PCR assay. The Illumina HiSeq System was used to sequence the amplified TCR beta libraries as 87-base-pair reads. Regarding the original processing steps: A later analysis tallied around 82 million unique TCR beta chains across the 666 repertoires, and around 12 million of those chains were shared by two or more donors. Raw reads were error-corrected and collapsed into unique sequences by a nearest-neighbor algorithm in which closely related sequences were merged to remove PCR and sequencing errors. To assign V, D and J gene segments, CDR3 sequences were aligned to IMGT reference sequences. For a sequence to be retained, a match of at least six nucleotides to both a V gene segment and a J gene segment was required. Rearrangements were called productive when the CDR3 lacked stop codons and stayed in frame with V and J; all others were non-productive. Following IMGT convention, CDR3 was defined as the stretch from the second conserved V-encoded cysteine up to the conserved J-encoded phenylalanine. The earlier analysis of a few hundred of the donors excluded sequences that lacked an unambiguous match to a single V gene segment. In an earlier analysis of 587 of the donors, V segments were called functional above 56.7% productive rearrangements and were called segregating when the between-donor standard deviation exceeded 5%. A statistical classification framework was developed to diagnose cytomegalovirus status using the catalog of TCR beta chain sequences. In a later analysis, V and J genes were assigned by comparing TCR nucleotide sequences against IMGT/GENE-DB human TR gene sequences. Using the TCRdist pipeline, a later analysis assigned CDR3 sequences along with most-parsimonious VDJ recombination scenarios. In a later analysis, each TCR beta chain was defined by its CDR3 amino acid sequence together with its V-gene family, and reads without a unique V-gene family were excluded. In a later analysis, fewer than 600 highly shared, low-generation-probability nucleotide sequences were removed to address suspected cross-contamination and a sequencing artifact. For each public chain, a later analysis derived a clonal expansion index from normalized ranks of inferred template counts within each repertoire. In a later analysis, generation probabilities were computed with a VDJ recombination model fitted to out-of-frame rearrangements, and the resulting probabilities were checked against IGoR. In a later analysis, hypergeometric tests were used to score TCR-TCR, TCR-HLA and TCR-CMV co-occurrence, with a repertoire-size bias correction applied to TCR pairs. A later analysis estimated false discovery rates by permuting HLA or CMV assignments 20 times. In a later analysis, co-occurring TCRs were grouped with DBSCAN, and TCRdist sequence similarity was added when clustering was performed within HLA-allele-positive subsets. Co-occurrence clustering excluded repertoires with fewer than 30,000 or more than 120,000 public chains, plus five with anomalous nucleotide sharing. The source is immuneACCESS, and TCRdb retained only in-frame sequences with V and J called. Part of the clones is not carried over; for the studies checked, unresolved V genes explain less than half of this, and the remainder is unexplained. V and J calls and clone size follow that table, whereas D and trimming were derived from the DNA. This sample has about 140,000 clones in its table, and 80% of those were observed once. The ten largest clones capture about 4.4% of the sample.

As encoded in the germline V gene, CDR1 is ENHRY while CDR2 is SYGVKD. Trimmed from V: 2 bases; trimmed from J: 2 bases; junction bases lacking a gene match: 6. The CDR3, cysteine through phenylalanine, is 16 amino acids long. Only the CDR3 region is kept as DNA, spanning 48 bases read in frame from base 1. Findings and caveats that apply to the study as a whole: A cluster of highly shared sequence variants was judged likely to be a technical artifact of the sequencing pipeline. Presence/absence analyses assumed roughly uniform sequencing depth across donors, an assumption that may not hold. This cohort had only TCR beta chains sequenced, and the lack of alpha or paired-chain data limited which features could be detected. According to a later analysis, parvovirus B19, influenza, CMV and Epstein-Barr virus appeared linked to several top co-occurrence clusters. Because HLA typing was missing for some donors at each locus, association tests included only the typed subset. In a later analysis, most CMV-associated TCR beta chains were found to appear HLA-restricted, with HLA associations seemingly driven largely by CMV exposure. V-gene and J-gene trimming of TCR beta chains was associated with a missense DCLRE1C variant in a later genetic analysis, and the association was replicated in an independent cohort. Correlated functional status among segregating V segments might reflect linkage disequilibrium, but an unknown experimental factor could not be ruled out. A later analysis associated 15,000 or so TCR beta sequences with specific HLA alleles at a false discovery rate of 0.05. Because counts were too low, around 18 rarely observed V segments, including chromosome 9 orphons, were left out of the earlier analysis of about 500 of the donors. The authors suggested that the approach could potentially be extended to other disease states and immunological phenotypes. Most TCR sequences were observed very rarely across donors, whereas some public TCRs were present in many individuals. The classifier was reported to diagnose cytomegalovirus status with high specificity and sensitivity in both the original cohort and the validation cohort. In an earlier analysis of around 500 of the donors, most TCR beta V segments appeared in productive rearrangements about 90% or about 30% of the time, broadly matching IMGT annotations. In vitro tests confirmed that three of the cytomegalovirus-associated TCR beta chains recognize cytomegalovirus antigens. The only immune exposure information available for the cohort was CMV serostatus. A later genetic analysis reported fewer N-insertions in productive TCRs among donors in an Asian-associated ancestry cluster than the roughly 700-donor mean. Compared with equally common non-associated chains, HLA-associated TCR beta chains in a later analysis were more clonally expanded and had lower generation probabilities. When HLA alleles, especially DR and DQ, strongly co-occurred, attributing TCR associations to individual alleles was difficult. The study gave a list of about 160 TCR beta chains associated with cytomegalovirus. In a later analysis, the rate of TCR association differed among HLA loci, with DRB1 alleles having the most associated TCRs and HLA-C alleles having the fewest. Some IMGT-functional V segments, including TRBV6-2 and TRBV6-3, could not be distinguished by the 87-base-pair reads and were therefore excluded. A further reported finding was that TCR beta sequences accurately predicted the HLA-A and HLA-B alleles for most subjects in the first cohort.

In total, roughly 670 healthy bone marrow donors made up the cohort. Cohort members were all nominally healthy when sampled, although unrecorded immune exposures were likely present. CMV serostatus was recorded as positive for 250 to 300 and negative for about 50% of the roughly 670 cohort members, whereas no CMV serostatus was recorded for the donor in question. Every donor gave a peripheral blood sample, and the peripheral blood mononuclear cells from that sample were used for TCR beta sequencing. The Qiagen DNeasy Blood Extraction Kit was used to extract genomic DNA from the blood cell samples. The sequenced material came from PBMCs. Recombination joined TRBV10-3 with TRBJ2-7, with 10 bases in between that match TRBD1. The TCR sequence derives from a man younger than 45 in good health. The DNA sequence reads TGTGCCATCAGTGAGGGACAGGGGGAGAGGCCCTACGAGCAGTACTTC. This yields the protein CAISEGQGERPYEQYF.